Shown below are 14 T cell receptor beta chains from a single sample sequenced in a study of cytomegalovirus exposure and HLA in healthy donors (dated by TCRdb to the late 2010s). Library generation was performed with the immunoSEQ multiplex PCR assay. For the multiplex PCR, a mixture combining 60 forward primers for TCR Vbeta segments and 13 reverse primers for TCR Jbeta segments was used. TCRdb obtained this table from immuneACCESS and retained in-frame rearrangements with V and J assigned. These tables miss some clones; where compared with another copy, unresolved V genes account for less than half of the shortfall, and the remainder is unexplained. Counted in this sample were more than 110,000 clones; roughly 79% of them appeared once. The ten most abundant clones make up approximately 0.97% of the sample. The sequenced material came from PBMCs. The receptor source for this set is a man between 18 and 29 years old in good health and CMV-seronegative.

The chain carries TRBV12-5 and TRBJ1-1; TRBD1 is a possible D gene (6 bases). This CDR3 is 15 amino acids long. V was clipped by 0 bases and J by 2 bases, with 10 bases between them. Germline lookup yields CDR1 LGHNT and CDR2 FRNRAP. The CDR3 nucleotides are TGTGCTAGTGGTTTGGTACGGGACAAAAACACTGAAGCTTTCTTT. This codes for CASGLVRDKNTEAFF.

The chain is built from TRBV5-5 and TRBJ1-4, with D hard to call. Between the trimmed V and J ends, which lost 2 bases and 12 bases, there was a span of 11 bases. Germline V lookup: CDR1 SGHKS, CDR2 YYEKEE (reference sequence). The CDR3 length is 12 residues. This CDR3 is CASSLNAWQLFF. CDR3 coding DNA: TGTGCCAGCAGCTTAAATGCATGGCAACTGTTTTTT.

This chain uses TRBV7-8 with TRBJ1-2; tentatively, D is TRBD1 (6 bases). Germline V gene data show CDR1 as SGHVS and CDR2 as FQNEAQ. CDR3 length: 15 amino acids. The germline V and J ends were trimmed by 1 base and 8 bases, with 17 bases remaining between them. CDR3 protein: CASSLGQGIGQGYTF. In DNA form, the CDR3 reads TGTGCCAGCAGCTTAGGTCAGGGGATTGGTCAGGGCTACACCTTC.

This clone was found once. The chain joins TRBV5-1 to TRBJ1-5; D perhaps matches TRBD1 (6 bases). CDR3 size: 14 residues. V was trimmed by 0 bases and J by 3 bases, leaving 7 bases between them. Germline loops: CDR1 SGHRS, CDR2 YFSETQ. CDR3 DNA sequence: TGCGCCAGCAGCTTGGGGGACATCAATCAGCCCCAGCATTTT. Amino acids: CASSLGDINQPQHF.

This clone was observed a single time. The rearrangement joins TRBV5-8 to TRBJ2-2; 10 bases are a match to TRBD1. The CDR3 totals 16 residues. After removal of 7 bases from V and 7 bases from J, the junction contained 13 bases not matched to a gene. Germline V gives CDR1 SGHTS, CDR2 YDEGEE. Written as DNA, the CDR3 is TGTGCCAGCTCGTATTACCGGGACAGGGGCCACGGGGAGCTGTTTTTT. This encodes CASSYYRDRGHGELFF.

This clone was seen only a few times. The chain uses TRBV7-9 and TRBJ2-2; 8 bases agree with TRBD1. Germline V gene sequence: CDR1 SEHNR, CDR2 FQNEAQ (reference sequence). The CDR3 is 15 residues long. V was clipped by 6 bases and J by 5 bases; unmatched bases: 8. The CDR3 DNA follows: TGTGCCAGCAGTCATTTGGACAGGGCGACCGGGGAGCTGTTTTTT. Protein: CASSHLDRATGELFF. Based on the CDR3 plus reference TRBV7-9 and TRBJ2-2, the full variable domain is DTGVSQNPRHKITKRGQNVTFRCDPISEHNRLYWYRQTLGQGPEFLTYFQNEAQLEKSRLLSDRFSAERPKGSFSTLEIQRTEQGDSAMYLCASSHLDRATGELFFGEGSRLTVL.

This rearrangement joins TRBV6-1 to TRBJ1-2; D call uncertain. The germline V gene encodes CDR1 MNHNS and CDR2 SASEGT. Trimming pared 0 bases from V and 4 bases from J, leaving 9 bases between. CDR3 length: 14 amino acids. CDR3 region: CASSEAGRFYGYTF. The CDR3 coding sequence is TGTGCCAGCAGTGAAGCGGGCAGATTCTATGGCTACACCTTC.

The chain is built from TRBV5-6 and TRBJ1-5; TRBD1 agrees at 7 bases. Looked up from germline, CDR1 is SGHDT and CDR2 is YYEEEE. The CDR3 contains 15 residues. V was pared by 0 bases and J by 4 bases, with 4 bases of the junction left unmatched. CDR3 protein: CASSLGQGVNQPQHF. DNA for the CDR3: TGTGCCAGCAGCTTGGGACAGGGAGTTAATCAGCCCCAGCATTTT.

As regards this clone: At one boundary the junction diverges from the germline segment, which might be a read error. V is TRBV6-4 and J is TRBJ2-4; tentatively, D is TRBD1 or TRBD2 (5 bases each). CDR3 size: 15 residues. Looked up from germline, CDR1 is MRHNA and CDR2 is SNTAGT. As DNA, the CDR3 is TGTGCCAGCAGCGACAGAACCCTAGCCAAAAACATTCAGCACTTC. Amino acid sequence: CASSDRTLAKNIQHF.

The rearrangement links TRBV11-1 to TRBJ2-7, with 7 bases fitting TRBD1. The V gene's germline CDR1 is SGHAT and CDR2 FQDESV (reference sequence). V shed 5 bases and J 0 bases; nucleotides not matched to a gene: 7. The CDR3 covers 15 residues. In nucleotides, the CDR3 is TGTGCCAGCAGCCGGGACAGAGCAAGCTCCTACGAGCAGTACTTC. It specifies CASSRDRASSYEQYF.

This clone was found once. The rearrangement joins TRBV6-6 to TRBJ1-2; TRBD1 is a possible D gene (6 bases). The CDR3 is 12 residues long. CDR1 is MNHNY and CDR2 is SVGAGI in the germline V gene (reference sequence). V was trimmed by 8 bases and J by 4 bases, leaving 11 bases between them. CDR3 in amino acids: CASGTKSYGYTF. DNA of the CDR3: TGTGCCAGCGGGACAAAGAGCTATGGCTACACCTTC.

The V gene is TRBV7-9, the J gene TRBJ1-1, with D unresolved. This CDR3 spans 16 amino acids. CDR1 SEHNR and CDR2 FQNEAQ come from the germline V gene (reference sequence). V was clipped by 5 bases and J by 1 base, with 17 bases between them. DNA of the CDR3: TGTGCCAGCAGCCCTCGCTGGCAAGGCGGGAACACTGAAGCTTTCTTT. Protein: CASSPRWQGGNTEAFF.

The rearrangement links TRBV5-1 to TRBJ2-2; no clear D gene. CDR1 and CDR2 from the germline V gene are SGHRS and YFSETQ. The length of the CDR3 is 15 residues. Trimming took off 0 bases at V and 2 bases at J, with 8 bases between the two ends. CDR3 region: CASSLDAGNTGELFF. In nucleotides, the CDR3 is TGCGCCAGCAGCTTGGATGCAGGCAACACCGGGGAGCTGTTTTTT.

V usage is TRBV27 and J usage is TRBJ2-7; 7 nucleotides line up with TRBD1. The trim removed 5 bases at V and 2 bases at J, leaving 15 bases unmatched. This CDR3 is built from 17 residues. CDR1 is MNHEY and CDR2 is SMNVEV in the germline V gene (reference sequence). The CDR3 spells CASSPSRGRGSPYEQYF. CDR3 DNA sequence: TGTGCCAGCAGTCCAAGCCGGGGCAGGGGGAGTCCCTACGAGCAGTACTTC.